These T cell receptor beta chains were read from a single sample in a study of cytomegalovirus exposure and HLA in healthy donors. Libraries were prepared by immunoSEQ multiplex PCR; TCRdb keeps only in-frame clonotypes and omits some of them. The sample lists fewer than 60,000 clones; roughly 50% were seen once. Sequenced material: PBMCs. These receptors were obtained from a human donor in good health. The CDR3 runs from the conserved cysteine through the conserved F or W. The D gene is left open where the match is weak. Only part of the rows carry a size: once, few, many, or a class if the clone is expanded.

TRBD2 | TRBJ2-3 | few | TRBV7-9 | TGTGCCAGCAGCCCAGGATGGGGGACTAGCGGGGTATTAGATACGCAGTATTTT | CASSPGWGTSGVLDTQYF
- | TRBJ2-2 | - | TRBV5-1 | TGCGCCAGCAGCTTGGGCGCCACCTCGAACACCGGGGAGCTGTTTTTT | CASSLGATSNTGELFF
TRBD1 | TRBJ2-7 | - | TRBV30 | TGTGCCTGGAGTTGGACAGGGGGAAACTACGAGCAGTACTTC | CAWSWTGGNYEQYF
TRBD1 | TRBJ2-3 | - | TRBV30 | TGTGCCTGGACACTGGGGACAGGGAGCACAGATACGCAGTATTTT | CAWTLGTGSTDTQYF
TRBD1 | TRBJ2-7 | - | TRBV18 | TGTGCCAGCTCACCACCGAGTACAGGGGGAGAGCAGTACTTC | CASSPPSTGGEQYF
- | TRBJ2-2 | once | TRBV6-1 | TGTGCCAGCAGGCGACAGGCAGCGAACACCGGGGAGCTGTTTTTT | CASRRQAANTGELFF
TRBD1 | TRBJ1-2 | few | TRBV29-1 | TGCAGCGTTGAAACTTATCCGGGACAGGGGCCCTATGGCTACACCTTC | CSVETYPGQGPYGYTF
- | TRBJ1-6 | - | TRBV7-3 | TGTGCCAGCAGCAAGGACAGTTACTATAATTCACCCCTCCACTTT | CASSKDSYYNSPLHF
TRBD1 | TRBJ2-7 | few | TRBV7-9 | TGTTCCAGCAGCTCGCTTAACAGGGGGATATGCTTC | CSSSSLNRGICF
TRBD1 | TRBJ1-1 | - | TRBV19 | TGTGCCAGTAGCCCCCCGGACAGGGTGAACCCTGAAGCTTTCTTT | CASSPPDRVNPEAFF
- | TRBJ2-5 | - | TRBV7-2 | TGTGCCAGCAGCTTAGTAAGGGGGAGTAGGGAGACCCAGTACTTC | CASSLVRGSRETQYF
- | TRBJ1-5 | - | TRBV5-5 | TGTGCCAGCAGCTATGGGACTTCTTATGGGAGCAATCAGCCCCAGCATTTT | CASSYGTSYGSNQPQHF
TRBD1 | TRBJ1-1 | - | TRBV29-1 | TGCAGCGGAGACAGGGAGAACACTGAAGCTTTCTTT | CSGDRENTEAFF
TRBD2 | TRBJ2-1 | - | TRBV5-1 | TGCGCCAGCAGCTTGGTGTCTAGCGGGTCCCGTAGCAATGAGCAGTTCTTC | CASSLVSSGSRSNEQFF
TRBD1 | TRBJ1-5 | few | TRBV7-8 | TGTGCCAGCAGCTTAGTGGGGACAGGGGGCTCTCAGCCCCAGCATTTT | CASSLVGTGGSQPQHF
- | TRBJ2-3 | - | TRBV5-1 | TGCGCCAGCAGCTTTCAGGGGCGTGACACAGATACGCAGTATTTT | CASSFQGRDTDTQYF
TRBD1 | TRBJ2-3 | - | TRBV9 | TGTGCCAGCAGCGTCCCGACCGGGACAGGGCGCACAGATACGCAGTATTTT | CASSVPTGTGRTDTQYF
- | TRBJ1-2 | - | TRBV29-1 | TGCAGCGTTGAATGGTCAGGCCGCTCCCCTTCCTATGGCTACACCTTC | CSVEWSGRSPSYGYTF
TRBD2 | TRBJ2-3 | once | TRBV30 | TGTGCCTGGAGTGTTAGCGGGGGCACAGATACGCAGTATTTT | CAWSVSGGTDTQYF
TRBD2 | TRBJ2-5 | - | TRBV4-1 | TGCGCCAGCAGCTGGGGACGAGGGTCGGGGGGGGAGAAGAAAGAGACCCAGTACTTC | CASSWGRGSGGEKKETQYF
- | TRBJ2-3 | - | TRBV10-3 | TGTGCCACCGGAGGGTTGTCGACAGCAGATACGCAGTATTTT | CATGGLSTADTQYF
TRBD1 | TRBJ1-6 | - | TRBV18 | TGTGCCAGCTCACTGGGACAGGATAATTCACCCCTCCACTTT | CASSLGQDNSPLHF
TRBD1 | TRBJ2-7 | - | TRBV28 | TGTGCCAGCCGTGGACAGGGAAACTCCTACGAGCAGTACTTC | CASRGQGNSYEQYF
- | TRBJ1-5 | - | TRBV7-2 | TGTGCCAGCAGCTTAGAGAGGAGCAATCAGCCCCAGCATTTT | CASSLERSNQPQHF
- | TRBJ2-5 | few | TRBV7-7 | TGTGCTAGCAGCTCCGACACAGAGACCCAGTACTTC | CASSSDTETQYF
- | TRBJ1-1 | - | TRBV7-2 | TGTGCCAGCAGCTTAGTGTCGCGGGGGGGAGCTGAAGCTTTCTTT | CASSLVSRGGAEAFF
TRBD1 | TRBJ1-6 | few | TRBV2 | TGTGCCAGCACCCTGGACAGGGCGGGCAATTCACCCCTCCACTTT | CASTLDRAGNSPLHF
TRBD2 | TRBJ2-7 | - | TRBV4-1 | TGCGCCAGCAGCCACTCGAGTAGCGGGGGGACCCCCTACGAGCAGTACTTC | CASSHSSSGGTPYEQYF
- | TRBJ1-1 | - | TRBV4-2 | TGTGCCAGCAGCCAAGCTATCTCCGGACAGAGAGTCAACACTGAAGCTTTCTTT | CASSQAISGQRVNTEAFF
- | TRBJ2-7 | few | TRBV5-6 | TGTGCCAGCAGCTTTCTAGATAGTAGGTCCTACGAGCAGTACTTC | CASSFLDSRSYEQYF
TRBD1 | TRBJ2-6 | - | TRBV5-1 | TGCGCCAGCAGCTTCGGGGACAGGGGGCGATCTGGGGCCAACGTCCTGACTTTC | CASSFGDRGRSGANVLTF
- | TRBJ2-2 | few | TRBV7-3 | TGTGCCAGCAGCACTAAGTCCAGGGCGAACACCGGGGAGCTGTTTTTT | CASSTKSRANTGELFF
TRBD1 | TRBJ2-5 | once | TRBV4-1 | TGCGCCAGCAGCCAAGATACAGGGGGCGGTTGGGAGACCCAGTACTTC | CASSQDTGGGWETQYF
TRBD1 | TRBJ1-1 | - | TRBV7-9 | TGTGCCACCCTTAAGGGGGCGGACACTGAAGCTTTCTTT | CATLKGADTEAFF
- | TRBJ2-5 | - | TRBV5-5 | TGTGCCAGCAGCTTGGTTCGAGGGAACCAAGAGACCCAGTACTTC | CASSLVRGNQETQYF
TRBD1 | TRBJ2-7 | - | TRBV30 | TGTGCCTGGAGTGGAGGGACAGGGATACACGAGCAGTACTTC | CAWSGGTGIHEQYF
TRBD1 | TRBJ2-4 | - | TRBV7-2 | TGTGCCAGCAGCCCGGGACAGGGAGTCAGCATTCAGTACTTC | CASSPGQGVSIQYF
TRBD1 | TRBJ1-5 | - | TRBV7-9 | TGTGCCAGCAGCTCCAACAGGGGGGAGCAGCCCCAGCATTTT | CASSSNRGEQPQHF
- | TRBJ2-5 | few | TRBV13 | TGTGCCAGCAGCTTATCACAGGGAAGAGAGACCCAGTACTTC | CASSLSQGRETQYF
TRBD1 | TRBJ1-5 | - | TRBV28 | TGTGCCAGCAGTTCAGGGGGCCCCAATCAGCCCCAGCATTTT | CASSSGGPNQPQHF
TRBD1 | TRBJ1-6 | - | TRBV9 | TGTGCCAGCAGCGCAACAACAGGGGCGACGAGTTCACCCCTCCACTTT | CASSATTGATSSPLHF
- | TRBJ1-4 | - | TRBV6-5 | TGTGCCGTCTCTGGGGGGGCGTATGAAAAACTGTTTTTT | CAVSGGAYEKLFF
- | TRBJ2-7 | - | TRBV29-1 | TGCAGCGTTTTTGACACTGACGAGCAGTACTTC | CSVFDTDEQYF
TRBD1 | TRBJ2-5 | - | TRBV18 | TGTGCCAGCTTCGGGACAGGGGGCCCAGAGACCCAGTACTTC | CASFGTGGPETQYF
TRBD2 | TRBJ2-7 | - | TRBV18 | TGTGCCAGCTCACGGGGACTAGCGGGGGAAGGGGAGCAGTACTTC | CASSRGLAGEGEQYF
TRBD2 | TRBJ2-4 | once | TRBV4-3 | TGCGCCAGCAGCCAATCTACCACCGGAGCGGGGTCTCAAAACATTCAGTACTTC | CASSQSTTGAGSQNIQYF